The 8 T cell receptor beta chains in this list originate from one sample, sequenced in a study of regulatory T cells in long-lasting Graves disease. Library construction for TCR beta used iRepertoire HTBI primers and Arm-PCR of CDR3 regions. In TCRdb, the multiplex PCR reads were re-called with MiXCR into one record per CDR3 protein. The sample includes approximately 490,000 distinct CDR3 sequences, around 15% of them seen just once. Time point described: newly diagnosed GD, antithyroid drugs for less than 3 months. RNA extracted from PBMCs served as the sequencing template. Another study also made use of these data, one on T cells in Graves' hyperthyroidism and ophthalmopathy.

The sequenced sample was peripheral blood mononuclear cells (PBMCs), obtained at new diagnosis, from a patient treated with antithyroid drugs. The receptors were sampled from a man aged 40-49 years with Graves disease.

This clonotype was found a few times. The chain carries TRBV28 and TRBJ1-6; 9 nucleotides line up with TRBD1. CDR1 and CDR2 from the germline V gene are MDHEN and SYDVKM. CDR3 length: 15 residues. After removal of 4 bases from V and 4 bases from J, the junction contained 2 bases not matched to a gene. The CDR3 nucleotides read TGTGCCAGCAGTTCCGGGACAGGGTATAATTCACCCCTCCACTTT. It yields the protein CASSSGTGYNSPLHF.

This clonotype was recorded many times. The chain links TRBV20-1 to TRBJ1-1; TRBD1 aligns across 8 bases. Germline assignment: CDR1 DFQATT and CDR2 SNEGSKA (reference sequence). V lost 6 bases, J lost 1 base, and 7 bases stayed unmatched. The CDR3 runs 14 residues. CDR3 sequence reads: CSAPWQGANTEAFF. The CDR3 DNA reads TGCAGTGCCCCGTGGCAGGGGGCGAACACTGAAGCTTTCTTT.

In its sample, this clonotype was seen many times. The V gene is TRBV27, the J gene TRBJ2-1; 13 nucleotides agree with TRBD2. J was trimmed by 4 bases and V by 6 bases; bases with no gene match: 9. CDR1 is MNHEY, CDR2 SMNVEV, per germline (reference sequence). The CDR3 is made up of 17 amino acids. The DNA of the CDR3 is TGTGCCAGCAGCCGCCCGCCGGGACTAGCGGGGTACAATGAGCAGTTCTTC. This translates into CASSRPPGLAGYNEQFF.

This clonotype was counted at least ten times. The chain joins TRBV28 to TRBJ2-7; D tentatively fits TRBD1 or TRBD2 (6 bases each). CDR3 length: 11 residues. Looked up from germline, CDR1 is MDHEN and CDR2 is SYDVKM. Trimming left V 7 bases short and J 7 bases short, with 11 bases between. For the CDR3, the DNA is TGTGCCAGCAACGAGGGGGGAGAGCAGTACTTC. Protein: CASNEGGEQYF.

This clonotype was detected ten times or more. For the CDR3, the DNA is TGTGCCAGCAGCCCACGCCTAGCGGGAGCAGTCGACAATGAGCAGTTCTTC. Amino acid sequence: CASSPRLAGAVDNEQFF. This chain connects TRBV7-9 to TRBJ2-1; 10 bases are a match to TRBD2. There are 17 residues in the CDR3. With 5 bases clipped from V and 5 bases from J, the junction kept 12 bases outside the gene matches. CDR1 is SEHNR and CDR2 is FQNEAQ in the germline V gene (reference sequence). The variable domain in full, completed from reference TRBV7-9 and TRBJ2-1, reads DTGVSQNPRHKITKRGQNVTFRCDPISEHNRLYWYRQTLGQGPEFLTYFQNEAQLEKSRLLSDRFSAERPKGSFSTLEIQRTEQGDSAMYLCASSPRLAGAVDNEQFFGPGTRLTVL.

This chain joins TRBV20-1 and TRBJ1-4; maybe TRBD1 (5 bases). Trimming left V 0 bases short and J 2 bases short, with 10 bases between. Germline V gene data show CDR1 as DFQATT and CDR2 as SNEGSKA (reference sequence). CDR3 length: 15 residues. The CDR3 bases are TGCAGTGCTAGAGACCTGGCAGGGACTAATGAAAAACTGTTTTTT. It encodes CSARDLAGTNEKLFF.

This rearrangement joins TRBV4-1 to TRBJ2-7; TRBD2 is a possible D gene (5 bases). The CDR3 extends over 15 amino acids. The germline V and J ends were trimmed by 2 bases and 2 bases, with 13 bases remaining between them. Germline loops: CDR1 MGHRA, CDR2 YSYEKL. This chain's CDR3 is CASSQRLARAYEQYF. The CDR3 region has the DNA TGCGCCAGCAGCCAACGTCTAGCTCGAGCCTACGAGCAGTACTTC.

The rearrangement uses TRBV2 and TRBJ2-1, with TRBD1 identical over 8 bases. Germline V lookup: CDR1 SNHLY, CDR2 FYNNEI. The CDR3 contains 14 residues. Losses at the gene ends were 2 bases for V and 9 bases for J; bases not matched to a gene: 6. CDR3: CASSERTGRFEQFF. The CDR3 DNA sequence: TGTGCCAGCAGTGAAAGGACAGGGCGATTTGAGCAGTTCTTC.